This T cell receptor beta chain was captured by sequencing in a study of CD8 T cells in ankylosing spondylitis. Study-level results: With a CD8+ phenotype, disease-linked clones were relatively rare in peripheral blood. Before this, some motif variants had been reported in reactive arthritis synovial fluid and blood. Significantly higher representation of disease-linked clones was reported for matched ankylosing spondylitis synovial fluid. Characteristic, it appeared, of ankylosing spondylitis blood was a TCR beta motif of eight highly homologous variants.

The CDR3 has 14 amino acids. Trimming left V 4 bases short and J 3 bases short, with 16 bases between. The germline V gene encodes CDR1 SQVTM and CDR2 ANQGSEA. This clonotype has only a few counts. Its matching antigen is unknown. It was by quantitative 5'-RACE with molecular barcodes that TCR beta libraries were made. Each CDR3 protein gets one entry after TCRdb re-called the 5' RACE reads with MiXCR. The sample contains 700,000 to 1,000,000 distinct CDR3 sequences, 12% of which appear only once. This sequence joins TRBV29-1 and TRBJ2-7, with a weak D call TRBD2 (6 bases). The TCR sequence derives from a male donor with ankylosing spondylitis. Sequences were obtained from blood, either unsorted or a sorted T cell fraction (not recorded which). The CDR3 DNA sequence: TGCAGCGTTGTCCCCGCTCGGGGGAGCTACGAGCAGTACTTC. This translates into CSVVPARGSYEQYF.